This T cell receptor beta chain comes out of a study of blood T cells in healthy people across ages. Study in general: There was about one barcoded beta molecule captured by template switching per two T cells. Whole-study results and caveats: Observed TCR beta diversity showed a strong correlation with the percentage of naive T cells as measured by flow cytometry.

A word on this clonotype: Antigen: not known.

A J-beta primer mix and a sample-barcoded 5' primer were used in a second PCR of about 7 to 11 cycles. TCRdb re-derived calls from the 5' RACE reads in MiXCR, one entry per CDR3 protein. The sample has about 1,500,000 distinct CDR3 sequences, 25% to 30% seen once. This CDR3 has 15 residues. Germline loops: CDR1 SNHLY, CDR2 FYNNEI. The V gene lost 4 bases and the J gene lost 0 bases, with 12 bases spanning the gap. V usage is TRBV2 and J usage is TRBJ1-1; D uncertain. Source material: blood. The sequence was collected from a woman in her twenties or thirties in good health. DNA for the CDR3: TGTGCCAGCAGTGCCGGGAATCCAATGAACACTGAAGCTTTCTTT. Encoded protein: CASSAGNPMNTEAFF. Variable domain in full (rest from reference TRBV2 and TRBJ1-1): EPEVTQTPSHQVTQMGQEVILRCVPISNHLYFYWYRQILGQKVEFLVSFYNNEISEKSEIFDDQFSVERPDGSNFTLKIRSTKLEDSAMYFCASSAGNPMNTEAFFGQGTRLTVV.